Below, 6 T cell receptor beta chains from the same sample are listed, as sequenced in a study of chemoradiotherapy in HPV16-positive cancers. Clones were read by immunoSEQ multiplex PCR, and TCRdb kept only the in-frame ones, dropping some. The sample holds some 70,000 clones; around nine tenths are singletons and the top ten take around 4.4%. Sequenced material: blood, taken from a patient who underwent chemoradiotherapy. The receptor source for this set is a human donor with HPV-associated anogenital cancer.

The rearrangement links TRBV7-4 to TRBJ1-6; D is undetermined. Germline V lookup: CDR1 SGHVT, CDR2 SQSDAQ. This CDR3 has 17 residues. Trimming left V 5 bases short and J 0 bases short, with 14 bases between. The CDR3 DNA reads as TGTGCCAGCAGCCCGGAGGAGGCGAGCTCCTATAATTCACCCCTCCACTTT. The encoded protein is CASSPEEASSYNSPLHF.

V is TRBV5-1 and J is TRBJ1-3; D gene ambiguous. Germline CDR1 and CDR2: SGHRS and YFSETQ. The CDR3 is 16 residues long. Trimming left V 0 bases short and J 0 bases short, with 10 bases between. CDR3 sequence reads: CASSLGQAGSGNTIYF. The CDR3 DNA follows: TGCGCCAGCAGCTTGGGGCAAGCCGGCTCTGGAAACACCATATATTTT.

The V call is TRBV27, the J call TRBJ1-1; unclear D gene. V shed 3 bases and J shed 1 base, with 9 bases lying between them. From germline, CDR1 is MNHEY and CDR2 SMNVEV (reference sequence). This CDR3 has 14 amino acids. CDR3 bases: TGTGCCAGCAGTTTGAAGTCGAGGAACACTGAAGCTTTCTTT. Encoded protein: CASSLKSRNTEAFF.

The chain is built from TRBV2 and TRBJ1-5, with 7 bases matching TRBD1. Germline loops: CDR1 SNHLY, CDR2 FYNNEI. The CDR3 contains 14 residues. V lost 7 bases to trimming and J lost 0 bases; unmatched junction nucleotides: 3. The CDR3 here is CASIDRDSNQPQHF. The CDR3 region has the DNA TGTGCCAGCATCGACAGGGATAGCAATCAGCCCCAGCATTTT.

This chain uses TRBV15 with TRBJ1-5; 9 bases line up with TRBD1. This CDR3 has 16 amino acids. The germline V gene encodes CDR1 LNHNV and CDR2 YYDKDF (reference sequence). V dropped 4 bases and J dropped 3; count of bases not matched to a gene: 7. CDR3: CATSKQGALDNQPQHF. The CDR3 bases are TGTGCCACCAGCAAACAGGGGGCCCTGGACAATCAGCCCCAGCATTTT. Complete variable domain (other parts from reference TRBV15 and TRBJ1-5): DAMVIQNPRYQVTQFGKPVTLSCSQTLNHNVMYWYQQKSSQAPKLLFHYYDKDFNNEADTPDNFQSRRPNTSFCFLDIRSPGLGDTAMYLCATSKQGALDNQPQHFGDGTRLSIL.

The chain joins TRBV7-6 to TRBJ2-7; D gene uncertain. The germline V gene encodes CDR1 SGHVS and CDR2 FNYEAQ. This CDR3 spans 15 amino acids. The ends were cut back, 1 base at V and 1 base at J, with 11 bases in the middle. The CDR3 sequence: CASSLDVSGSYEQYF. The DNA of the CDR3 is TGTGCCAGCAGCTTAGATGTGTCAGGATCCTACGAGCAGTACTTC.